This T cell receptor beta chain was obtained from a study of shared clonotypes between healthy human individuals. Germline V CDR1 and CDR2: MGHRA, YSYEKL. V was cut by 1 base and J by 3 bases, with 12 bases left in between. The CDR3 runs to 15 residues. In the authors' workflow: Junction-only immunoSEQ sequences carried no quality scores, so filtering differed. The repertoire was sequenced with immunoSEQ multiplex PCR; TCRdb's copy has only in-frame clones and lacks some. V, J and clone size reflect that table, while D and trimming were determined from the DNA. The sample has around 1,000,000 clones; 60% to 80% are singletons. On this clone: Its antigen is unidentified.

General study points: An anticipated effect of sequencing depth on clonotype sharing among donors was recognized.

The clonotype was recovered from a man between 18 and 29 years old in good health. Some clones in this sample may be carry-over from other donors' samples. This chain joins TRBV4-1 and TRBJ2-5, with D hard to call. Sequencing used memory CD4+ T cells from PBMCs. Subset noted: CD45RA-negative fraction. The CDR3 spells CASSQALGRKETQYF. In nucleotides, the CDR3 is TGCGCCAGCAGCCAAGCTTTGGGCAGAAAAGAGACCCAGTACTTC.